The rows below give T cell receptor beta chains drawn from one sample of a study of blood T cell repertoires in COVID-19. Assay: immunoSEQ multiplex PCR; the TCRdb copy retains only in-frame clones and omits some. The sample consists of approximately 220,000 clones, around 90% of them appearing once. Sequenced input: PBMCs or T cells enriched from blood (not recorded which). Receptors were obtained from a woman in her 30s with acute COVID-19. Both conserved end residues are part of each CDR3. Fields, in order: D gene, clone size, J gene, V gene, CDR3 DNA, CDR3 protein. A D gene is named only where the DNA matches it firmly. Expanded clones get a size class; other rows say once, few or many, or leave the size out.

>NA|NA|TRBJ2-7|TRBV10-3
TGTGCCATCAGTGAGTTCCGGGACTCCTCCTACGAGCAGTACTTC
CAISEFRDSSYEQYF
>TRBD2|NA|TRBJ2-7|TRBV6-5
TGTGCCAGCAGTTTCACCGGGACTAGCGGGGGGTACGAGCAGTACTTC
CASSFTGTSGGYEQYF
>NA|NA|TRBJ1-1|TRBV10-3
TGTGCCATCAGGGAAACAGAACAGAACACTGAAGCTTTCTTT
CAIRETEQNTEAFF
>TRBD1|NA|TRBJ2-2|TRBV10-2
TGCGCCAGCAGTGGGGACAGGGGCGAAGGGACCGGGGAGCTGTTTTTT
CASSGDRGEGTGELFF
>NA|NA|TRBJ2-7|TRBV10-2
TGCGCCAGCACACGCCACCTTGGGAGCGACACCTCCTACGAGCAGTACTTC
CASTRHLGSDTSYEQYF
>NA|NA|TRBJ2-6|TRBV7-6
TGTGCCAGCAGCTTATTTTTCCCCGGGGAATCAGGGGCCAACGTCCTGACTTTC
CASSLFFPGESGANVLTF
>NA|NA|TRBJ2-1|TRBV5-5
TGTGCCAGCAGCTTGTTTAGTCGGGGGGCTAATGAGCAGTTCTTC
CASSLFSRGANEQFF
>TRBD1|NA|TRBJ1-1|TRBV5-1
TGCGCCAGCAGTACCGGACAGGTCCCGGGTACTGAAGCTTTCTTT
CASSTGQVPGTEAFF
>TRBD2|NA|TRBJ2-5|TRBV3-1/TRBV3-2
TGTGCCAGCAGCCAAACGGGGGGGCCTGGTGAGACCCAGTACTTC
CASSQTGGPGETQYF
>TRBD1|NA|TRBJ1-6|TRBV27
TGTGCCAGCAGTTCAGGACAGGGATGGGATAATTCACCCCTCCACTTT
CASSSGQGWDNSPLHF
>TRBD2|NA|TRBJ2-3|TRBV10-2
TGCGCCAGCAGTGAGTCGGCTAGCGGGGTGACAGATACGCAGTATTTT
CASSESASGVTDTQYF
>NA|NA|TRBJ2-1|TRBV3-1/TRBV3-2
TGTGCCAGCAGCCAATCTTCGGGATTCCGAGGGGGTGAGCAGTTCTTC
CASSQSSGFRGGEQFF
>TRBD1|few|TRBJ2-7|TRBV4-3
TGCGCCAGCAGCCAAGCAGGGGGAGCATTATACGAGCAGTACTTC
CASSQAGGALYEQYF
>TRBD1|NA|TRBJ1-3|TRBV4-3
TGCGCCAGCAGCCAAGATTCCATATTACAGGGGGCGGACGGAAACACCATATATTTT
CASSQDSILQGADGNTIYF
>NA|NA|TRBJ1-5|TRBV7-8
TGTGCCAGCAGCTTAGAGGGGGATGTGACAGGTGGGGACGAAGCCCAGCATTTT
CASSLEGDVTGGDEAQHF
>TRBD2|NA|TRBJ2-3|TRBV5-1
TGCGCCAGCAGCTTACTAGCGGGGCCGGGCGATACGCAGTATTTT
CASSLLAGPGDTQYF
>NA|once|TRBJ2-1|TRBV2
TGTGCCAGCAGTGAACGGATTACAAGTAGGGGTGAGCAGTTCTTC
CASSERITSRGEQFF
>NA|NA|TRBJ2-7|TRBV6-2/TRBV6-3
TGTGCCAGCAGTTATTTAAGAGGCTACGAGCAGTACTTC
CASSYLRGYEQYF
>NA|NA|TRBJ1-4|TRBV3-1/TRBV3-2
TGTGCCAGCAGCCAAGACCCAGGGTGGCGGGAAAAACTGTTTTTT
CASSQDPGWREKLFF
>TRBD1|NA|TRBJ1-1|TRBV12-3/TRBV12-4
TGTGCCAGCAGTCTCGGACAGGTGAAAGCTTTCTTT
CASSLGQVKAFF
>NA|NA|TRBJ1-5|TRBV7-2
TGTGCCAGCAGCTCCCGTTCGAGGCGGATAAGCAATCAGCCCCAGCATTTT
CASSSRSRRISNQPQHF
>TRBD1|NA|TRBJ1-1|TRBV7-9
TGTGCCAGCAGCTTAACCCCCGGGACAGGCACTGAAGCTTTCTTT
CASSLTPGTGTEAFF
>NA|NA|TRBJ1-5|TRBV18
TGTGCCAGCTCGGCTGAACGCAATCAGCCCCAGCATTTT
CASSAERNQPQHF
>NA|NA|TRBJ2-7|TRBV11-1
TGTGCCAGCAGTTCTTCCGGGACTGTGAGCTACGAGCAGTACTTC
CASSSSGTVSYEQYF
>NA|once|TRBJ2-3|TRBV4-2
TGTGCCAGCAGCCAAGATCGGTCGTCAGATACGCAGTATTTT
CASSQDRSSDTQYF
>NA|NA|TRBJ2-1|TRBV7-6
TGTGCCAGCAGCTTAGGGCTAGCAGACTACAATGAGCAGTTCTTC
CASSLGLADYNEQFF
>NA|NA|TRBJ2-7|TRBV7-6
TGTGCCAGCAGCTCCGCCCGGGACCGAGAAACCGATGGGGGGTCTTCGAGCTACGAGCAGTACTTC
CASSSARDRETDGGSSSYEQYF
>TRBD2|NA|TRBJ2-1|TRBV7-6
TGTGCCAGCAGCCCCAAGACTAGCGGGGGGGCCTACAATGAGCAGTTCTTC
CASSPKTSGGAYNEQFF
>NA|NA|TRBJ2-1|TRBV24-1
TGTGCCACCAGTGACCCTACTAACCCCAATGAGCAGTTCTTC
CATSDPTNPNEQFF
>TRBD2|NA|TRBJ2-5|TRBV5-1
TGCGCCAGCAGCTTGGATAGCGGGGGCGGAGAGACCCAGTACTTC
CASSLDSGGGETQYF
>TRBD2|NA|TRBJ2-5|TRBV25-1
TGTGCCAGCAGTGCTCTAGCGGGGGGGCCCGAGACCCAGTACTTC
CASSALAGGPETQYF
>NA|NA|TRBJ2-7|TRBV27
TGTGCCAGCAGTTTTAAAATCTCCTACGAGCAGTACTTC
CASSFKISYEQYF
>NA|NA|TRBJ2-7|TRBV6-5
TGTGCCAGCGACATATACTACGAGCAGTACTTC
CASDIYYEQYF
>NA|NA|TRBJ1-1|TRBV12-3/TRBV12-4
TGTGCCAGCAGTTCCAGTCTCTCTGAAGCTTTCTTT
CASSSSLSEAFF
>NA|NA|TRBJ2-7|TRBV5-4
TGTGCCAGCAGCTTCCCGGAGGGGCAGCCCTACGAGCAGTACTTC
CASSFPEGQPYEQYF
>TRBD1|NA|TRBJ2-7|TRBV5-4
TGTGCCAGCAGCTTGGGGGACAGGGCGATATCTAACTACGAGCAGTACTTC
CASSLGDRAISNYEQYF
>NA|NA|TRBJ2-7|TRBV11-2
TGTGCCAGCAGCCATGGACAGTACTACGAGCAGTACTTC
CASSHGQYYEQYF
>NA|NA|TRBJ1-1|TRBV11-2
TGTGCCAGCAGTCCGGGGGGCATGAACACTGAAGCTTTCTTT
CASSPGGMNTEAFF
>TRBD1|once|TRBJ1-2|TRBV10-2
TGCGCCAGCAGTGAGATGGGAACGGGACAGACCCGTAGATTCTATGGCTACACCTTC
CASSEMGTGQTRRFYGYTF
>TRBD1|NA|TRBJ2-1|TRBV27
TGTGCCAGCACAAACGTACCGGGACAGGGGGACAATGAGCAGTTCTTC
CASTNVPGQGDNEQFF
>TRBD2|NA|TRBJ2-7|TRBV5-1
TGCGCCAGCGGGTTTAGCGGGGGGTCTGACGAGCAGTACTTC
CASGFSGGSDEQYF
>NA|NA|TRBJ1-2|TRBV4-1
TGCGCCAGCAGCCAAGATAGTTTGGGCAAGGGGCGGTATGGCTACACCTTC
CASSQDSLGKGRYGYTF
>TRBD1|NA|TRBJ1-1|TRBV2
TGTGCCAGCAGTGAAGAGGGGACAGTGGATGAAGCTTTCTTT
CASSEEGTVDEAFF
>NA|NA|TRBJ1-1|TRBV7-9
TGTGCCAGCAGCTTAGTTAAGAACACTGAAGCTTTCTTT
CASSLVKNTEAFF
>NA|NA|TRBJ1-4|TRBV6-5
TGTGCCAGCAGTATACAGGGAGATCGTAGGGAAAAACTGTTTTTT
CASSIQGDRREKLFF
>TRBD2|NA|TRBJ2-7|TRBV19
TGTGCCAGTATGGGGGGGTCCCCCTACGAGCAGTACTTC
CASMGGSPYEQYF
>TRBD2|NA|TRBJ2-5|TRBV7-7
TGTGCTAGCAGCTCCCCCCGGACTAGCGGGGGGGCCGAAGCGACCCAGTACTTC
CASSSPRTSGGAEATQYF